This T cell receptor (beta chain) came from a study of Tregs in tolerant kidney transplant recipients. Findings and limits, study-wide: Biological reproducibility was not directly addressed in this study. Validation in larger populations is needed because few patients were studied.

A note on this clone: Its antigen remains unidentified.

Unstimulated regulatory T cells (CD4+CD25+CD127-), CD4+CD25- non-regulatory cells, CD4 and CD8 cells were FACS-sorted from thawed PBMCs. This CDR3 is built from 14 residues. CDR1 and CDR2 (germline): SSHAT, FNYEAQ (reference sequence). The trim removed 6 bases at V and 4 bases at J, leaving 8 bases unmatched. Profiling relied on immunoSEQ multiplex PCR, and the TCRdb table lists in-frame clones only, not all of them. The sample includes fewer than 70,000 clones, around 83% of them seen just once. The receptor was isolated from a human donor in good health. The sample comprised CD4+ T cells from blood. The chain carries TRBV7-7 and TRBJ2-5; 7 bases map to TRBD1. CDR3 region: CASSSNRGGETQYF. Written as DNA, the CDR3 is TGTGCCAGCAGTTCGAACAGGGGTGGAGAGACCCAGTACTTC.